This T cell receptor beta chain was sequenced during a study of shared clonotypes between healthy human individuals. Data came from immunoSEQ multiplex PCR; TCRdb stores just in-frame clones and leaves some out. The table lists 2 million to 2.5 million clones, approximately 96% of them singletons. Germline-derived CDR1 and CDR2 are MNHNY and SVGAGI (reference sequence). The CDR3 sequence is 15 residues long. Trimming cost V 5 bases and J 10 bases; bases outside gene matches: 11. The sample was naive CD4+ T cells sorted from blood. Subset of the sample: CD45RA+ positively selected. The clonotype comes from a man aged 18 to 29 in good health. The chain combines TRBV6-6 with TRBJ1-6, with TRBD1 matching 7 bases. The chain's CDR3 is CASSALDRNGSPLHF. DNA of the CDR3: TGTGCCAGCAGTGCCCTGGACAGGAATGGATCACCCCTCCACTTT.